Listed here are 21 T cell receptor beta chains from one sample, sequenced in a study of T cells after yellow fever vaccination. A single record per CDR3 protein comes from TCRdb applying MiXCR to the 5' RACE reads. The top ten hold around 3.5% of the sample, which has a few hundred thousand distinct CDR3 sequences, 7.5% to 9.5% seen once. Sample: CD4+ T cells sorted from PBMCs, taken 5 days after the yellow fever booster vaccination. These receptors all come from a man younger than 30 who received the YFV17D yellow fever vaccine.

In this sample, this clonotype turned up many times. CDR3 bases: TGTGCCAGCCGTAGCGGGGGGGACACAGATACGCAGTATTTT. It encodes CASRSGGDTDTQYF. The genes are TRBV2 and TRBJ2-3; 11 positions match TRBD2. CDR3 size: 14 residues. Germline CDR1 reads SNHLY; CDR2 reads FYNNEI. V gave up 8 bases and J gave up 2 bases; unmatched junction bases: 3. Filled out from reference TRBV2 and TRBJ2-3, the complete variable domain reads EPEVTQTPSHQVTQMGQEVILRCVPISNHLYFYWYRQILGQKVEFLVSFYNNEISEKSEIFDDQFSVERPDGSNFTLKIRSTKLEDSAMYFCASRSGGDTDTQYFGPGTRLTVL.

This clonotype was seen only a few times. This rearrangement joins TRBV20-1 to TRBJ1-2, with D perhaps matching TRBD1 (6 bases). V was trimmed by 4 bases and J by 6 bases, leaving 18 bases between them. The CDR3 has 14 amino acids. Germline V gene data show CDR1 as DFQATT and CDR2 as SNEGSKA (reference sequence). DNA for the CDR3: TGCAGTGCTACCACACAGGGATTCGGTCATGGCTACACCTTC. Translation gives CSATTQGFGHGYTF.

The chain couples TRBV20-1 to TRBJ2-1; 10 nucleotides match TRBD1. The CDR3 extends over 14 amino acids. Looked up from germline, CDR1 is DFQATT and CDR2 is SNEGSKA (reference sequence). The ends lost 1 base at V and 4 bases at J; junction bases unmatched: 1. The CDR3 reads CSARAGQGYNEQFF. The CDR3, as DNA: TGCAGTGCTAGAGCGGGACAGGGGTACAATGAGCAGTTCTTC.

This clonotype occurred a few times. The chain combines TRBV7-2 with TRBJ1-2, with TRBD1 identical over 7 bases. This CDR3 contains 14 residues. V was clipped by 2 bases and J by 8 bases; unmatched bases: 8. Germline CDR1 and CDR2: SGHTA and FQGNSA. This CDR3 reads CASSLRGGAGGYTF. CDR3 DNA sequence: TGTGCCAGCAGCTTACGAGGGGGCGCGGGGGGCTACACCTTC. The full variable domain, rest sourced from reference TRBV7-2 and TRBJ1-2, is GAGVSQSPSNKVTEKGKDVELRCDPISGHTALYWYRQSLGQGLEFLIYFQGNSAPDKSGLPSDRFSAERTGGSVSTLTIQRTQQEDSAVYLCASSLRGGAGGYTFGSGTRLTVV.

The V gene is TRBV7-2, the J gene TRBJ2-5, with D maybe TRBD2 (5 bases). Germline CDR1 reads SGHTA; CDR2 reads FQGNSA. V was shortened by 1 base and J by 1 base, with 13 bases between the two germline ends. The length of the CDR3 is 16 residues. CDR3 loop: CASSLVVWLAQETQYF. The DNA for the CDR3 is TGTGCCAGCAGCTTAGTTGTTTGGCTAGCCCAAGAGACCCAGTACTTC. Using reference TRBV7-2 and TRBJ2-5 for the parts outside the CDR3, the full variable domain is GAGVSQSPSNKVTEKGKDVELRCDPISGHTALYWYRQSLGQGLEFLIYFQGNSAPDKSGLPSDRFSAERTGGSVSTLTIQRTQQEDSAVYLCASSLVVWLAQETQYFGPGTRLLVL.

The chain has TRBV6-6 and TRBJ2-1; D not certain. The germline gives CDR1 MNHNY, CDR2 SVGAGI (reference sequence). Trimming removed 5 bases from V and 10 bases from J, with 9 bases in between. CDR3 length: 11 residues. DNA of the CDR3: TGTGCCAGCAGTATTTCTAGGGAGCAGTTCTTC. It yields the protein CASSISREQFF.

This clonotype occurred many times. V is TRBV11-2 and J is TRBJ2-7, with 9 bases lining up with TRBD1. J lost 5 bases, V lost 4 bases, and 12 bases had no gene match. The CDR3 runs to 16 residues. CDR1 is SGHAT, CDR2 FQNNGV, per germline. CDR3 in amino acids: CASSSRPGQGMNEQYF. Here the CDR3 DNA reads TGTGCCAGCAGCTCAAGACCGGGACAGGGTATGAACGAGCAGTACTTC.

On this clonotype itself: One junction end disagrees with the germline gene, perhaps due to a read error. The chain carries TRBV5-1 and TRBJ2-1, with D possibly being TRBD1 (7 bases). The CDR3 sequence is 14 residues long. Germline values: CDR1 SGHRS, CDR2 YFSETQ. This CDR3 reads CGSSLVPGGSGQFF. As DNA, the CDR3 is TGCGGCAGCAGCTTGGTTCCAGGGGGGTCCGGACAGTTCTTC.

In its sample, this clonotype was seen a few times. This chain connects TRBV18 to TRBJ1-3; D is possibly TRBD1 (6 bases). There are 16 residues in the CDR3. Germline CDR1 KGHSH, CDR2 LQKENI. Trimming took 3 bases from V and 0 from J, leaving 12 bases between them. In DNA form, the CDR3 reads TGTGCCAGCTCACCCCCAGGGGTTCCCTCTGGAAACACCATATATTTT. Protein product: CASSPPGVPSGNTIYF.

This clonotype was observed a handful of times. The chain couples TRBV20-1 to TRBJ2-3; the D is unclear. V dropped 0 bases and J dropped 4 bases, with 11 bases sitting between them. CDR3 length: 14 amino acids. Germline V gives CDR1 DFQATT, CDR2 SNEGSKA (reference sequence). Written as DNA, the CDR3 is TGCAGTGCTAGAGAAATGGAGCCGGCAGATACGCAGTATTTT. Protein product: CSAREMEPADTQYF.

This sequence joins TRBV4-3 and TRBJ2-1; TRBD2 matches at 14 bases. The CDR3 has 20 amino acids. Germline CDR1 is LGHNA and CDR2 is YSLEER. The V gene end was trimmed by 3 bases and the J gene end by 5 bases; junction bases not matched to a gene: 15. CDR3 region: CASSQTSWGLAGARNNEQFF. CDR3 in DNA: TGCGCCAGCAGCCAGACCTCGTGGGGACTAGCGGGGGCGCGAAACAATGAGCAGTTCTTC.

This clonotype has a handful of counts. The V call is TRBV20-1, the J call TRBJ2-3; perhaps TRBD2 as D (7 bases). The germline V and J ends were trimmed by 0 bases and 7 bases, with 20 bases remaining between them. The CDR3 sequence is 16 residues long. Germline V gene sequence: CDR1 DFQATT, CDR2 SNEGSKA (reference sequence). CDR3 in amino acids: CSARDSLRGGRNTQYF. The CDR3 DNA is TGCAGTGCTAGAGATAGTTTGAGGGGGGGCCGGAATACGCAGTATTTT.

The V call is TRBV18, the J call TRBJ2-1; 7 bases are shared with TRBD2. The CDR3 runs to 15 residues. Germline CDR1 reads KGHSH; CDR2 reads LQKENI. Trimming took 3 bases from V and 3 from J; bases not matched to a gene: 5. Here the CDR3 reads CASSPPGGGYNEQFF. The CDR3 nucleotides read TGTGCCAGCTCACCTCCTGGGGGGGGCTACAATGAGCAGTTCTTC. Using reference TRBV18 and TRBJ2-1 for the parts outside the CDR3, the full variable domain is NAGVMQNPRHLVRRRGQEARLRCSPMKGHSHVYWYRQLPEEGLKFMVYLQKENIIDESGMPKERFSAEFPKEGPSILRIQQVVRGDSAAYFCASSPPGGGYNEQFFGPGTRLTVL.

This sequence joins TRBV5-4 and TRBJ2-7, with D hard to call. The CDR3 is made up of 13 amino acids. V was trimmed by 2 bases and J by 1 base, leaving 7 bases between them. Germline V gives CDR1 SGHNT, CDR2 YYREEE (reference sequence). The CDR3 DNA is TGTGCCAGCAGCTTCCCAGAGTCCTACGAGCAGTACTTC. This encodes CASSFPESYEQYF. Variable domain in full (rest from reference TRBV5-4 and TRBJ2-7): ETGVTQSPTHLIKTRGQQVTLRCSSQSGHNTVSWYQQALGQGPQFIFQYYREEENGRGNFPPRFSGLQFPNYSSELNVNALELDDSALYLCASSFPESYEQYFGPGTRLTVT.

V usage is TRBV5-5 and J usage is TRBJ1-1, with D perhaps TRBD1 (5 bases). With 0 bases removed from V and 4 bases from J, the gap between germline ends came to 13 bases. This CDR3 region has 15 residues. The germline V gene encodes CDR1 SGHKS and CDR2 YYEKEE (reference sequence). CDR3 nucleotides: TGTGCCAGCAGCTTGGCCGGCAGGGAGGGCACTGAAGCTTTCTTT. Translated: CASSLAGREGTEAFF.

This clonotype was detected many times. V is TRBV4-1 and J is TRBJ1-4; 8 nucleotides agree with TRBD1. The CDR3 runs 17 residues. The germline V gene has CDR1 MGHRA and CDR2 YSYEKL. V was clipped by 1 base and J by 8 bases; unmatched bases: 12. CDR3 loop: CASSQGQGSGWEEKLFF. The CDR3, as DNA: TGCGCCAGCAGCCAAGGACAGGGGTCCGGATGGGAAGAAAAACTGTTTTTT.

This clonotype occurred a few times. This chain uses TRBV5-1 with TRBJ1-3; D unclear. V lost 7 bases, J lost 0 bases, and 8 bases lay in between. The germline CDR1 and CDR2 sequences are SGHRS and YFSETQ. The CDR3 covers 13 residues. The CDR3 nucleotides are TGCGCCAGCGGAGAAATCTCTGGAAACACCATATATTTT. Amino acid sequence: CASGEISGNTIYF.

This clonotype was detected a few times. The chain is built from TRBV7-2 and TRBJ2-3, with TRBD2 matching over 8 bases. The CDR3 extends over 14 amino acids. J lost 4 bases, V lost 4 bases, and 4 bases had no gene match. CDR1 and CDR2 (germline): SGHTA, FQGNSA. The CDR3 sequence: CASSWGGGPDTQYF. The CDR3 nucleotides read TGTGCCAGCAGCTGGGGCGGGGGGCCAGATACGCAGTATTTT.

This clonotype was counted only a few times. The chain combines TRBV29-1 with TRBJ2-5; 9 positions agree with TRBD1. Unmatched junction bases numbered 5, after V lost 5 bases and J lost 4 bases. This CDR3 is built from 13 residues. Per germline, CDR1 SQVTM and CDR2 ANQGSEA. CDR3 in DNA: TGCAGCGTTCAAACAGGGGGCCGAGAGACCCAGTACTTC. Its translation is CSVQTGGRETQYF.

V is TRBV29-1 and J is TRBJ2-5, with no clear D. The CDR3 is 13 amino acids. Trimming pared 6 bases from V and 4 bases from J, leaving 15 bases between. The germline gives CDR1 SQVTM, CDR2 ANQGSEA. The CDR3 region has the DNA TGCAGCGTCCGGGCCAGGCACCCAGAGACCCAGTACTTC. This encodes CSVRARHPETQYF.

This clonotype was picked up a small number of times. The chain has TRBV4-2 and TRBJ1-4; D possibly corresponds to TRBD1 (5 bases). CDR1 is LGHNA, CDR2 YNFKEQ, per germline. The V and J ends lost 1 base and 8 bases respectively, with 20 bases between them. The CDR3 totals 17 residues. The CDR3 DNA follows: TGTGCCAGCAGCCAAGTCGGCGGCGGCGGGGCGGTCGAAAAACTGTTTTTT. Protein sequence: CASSQVGGGGAVEKLFF.